The 23 T cell receptor beta chains below come from one sample, sequenced in a study of stem cell transplantation in POMP-related autoinflammatory disease. The data were produced by immunoSEQ multiplex PCR, yet TCRdb's version contains in-frame clones alone and is incomplete. The table has roughly 68,000 clones, approximately 91% seen once. The sample was CD4+ T cells from PBMCs, taken after stem cell transplantation. The receptors stem from a human patient with POMP-related autoinflammation and immune dysregulation (PRAID). Some T cells may be transferred from the graft donor.

As DNA, the CDR3 is TGTGCCAGCAGCAGGAACGTAGCGGTCCAAGAGACCCAGTACTTC. Its protein is CASSRNVAVQETQYF. This chain joins TRBV5-5 and TRBJ2-5, with a tentative D call TRBD2 (6 bases). CDR1 SGHKS and CDR2 YYEKEE come from the germline V gene (reference sequence). The length of the CDR3 is 15 residues. V lost 4 bases, J lost 1 base, and 14 bases lay in between. Complete variable domain (other parts from reference TRBV5-5 and TRBJ2-5): DAGVTQSPTHLIKTRGQQVTLRCSPISGHKSVSWYQQVLGQGPQFIFQYYEKEERGRGNFPDRFSARQFPNYSSELNVNALLLGDSALYLCASSRNVAVQETQYFGPGTRLLVL.

The chain couples TRBV18 to TRBJ2-3; possibly TRBD2 for D (6 bases). Germline CDR1 is KGHSH and CDR2 is LQKENI. Trimming cost V 4 bases and J 4 bases, with 15 bases left between them. The CDR3 has 15 amino acids. The CDR3 region is CASSQPAGGPDTQYF. The CDR3 bases are TGTGCCAGCTCACAGCCAGCCGGAGGGCCAGATACGCAGTATTTT.

The V gene is TRBV3-1 (or the pseudogene TRBV3-2), the J gene TRBJ2-3, with unresolved D. Germline values: CDR1 LGHDT, CDR2 YNNKEL (reference sequence). CDR3 length: 17 amino acids. V was pared by 0 bases and J by 5 bases, with 18 bases between. The CDR3 sequence is CASSQDQALAGRDTQYF. In DNA form, the CDR3 reads TGTGCCAGCAGCCAAGATCAGGCCTTGGCCGGTAGAGATACGCAGTATTTT.

The V call is TRBV14, the J call TRBJ2-5; no firm D call. Germline V gene lookup returns CDR1 SGHDN and CDR2 FVKESK. V lost 4 bases and J 5 bases, leaving 11 bases between the germline ends. The CDR3 spans 13 residues. Here the CDR3 DNA reads TGTGCCAGCAGCCTCTTAAATTCGGAGACCCAGTACTTC. This codes for CASSLLNSETQYF.

The chain recombines TRBV4-1 with TRBJ2-2; weak D call: TRBD1 (5 bases). The CDR3 has 16 residues. CDR1 is MGHRA and CDR2 is YSYEKL in the germline V gene. The V and J ends lost 1 base and 3 bases respectively, with 12 bases between them. CDR3 DNA: TGCGCCAGCAGCCAAGTCGGCCCAGGGCACACCGGGGAGCTGTTTTTT. Protein sequence: CASSQVGPGHTGELFF.

This clone appeared once. The rearrangement uses TRBV24-1 and TRBJ2-1; D perhaps matches TRBD2 (6 bases). V was cut by 0 bases and J by 10 bases, with 9 bases left in between. The CDR3 has 13 amino acids. The germline gives CDR1 KGHDR, CDR2 SFDVKD. Here the CDR3 DNA reads TGTGCCACCAGTGATTTGCTACGGGAGGAGCAGTTCTTC. Its translation: CATSDLLREEQFF.

The V call is TRBV7-9, the J call TRBJ2-2, with TRBD2 as a possible D gene (6 bases). Trimming cost V 7 bases and J 3 bases, with 15 bases left between them. This CDR3 is built from 15 residues. Germline V gene sequence: CDR1 SEHNR, CDR2 FQNEAQ (reference sequence). The CDR3 here is CASNTRGADTGELFF. CDR3 DNA: TGTGCCAGCAACACCCGCGGGGCGGACACCGGGGAGCTGTTTTTT.

Only a few counts were recorded for this clone. The genes are TRBV3-1 (or the pseudogene TRBV3-2) and TRBJ1-5; no reliable D call. Germline values: CDR1 LGHDT, CDR2 YNNKEL (reference sequence). This CDR3 has 16 residues. V was pared by 1 base and J by 4 bases, with 14 bases between. The CDR3 reads CASSQGSGSGNQPQHF. The DNA of the CDR3 is TGTGCCAGCAGCCAAGGGAGTGGGTCTGGGAATCAGCCCCAGCATTTT.

This clone has only one observation. The chain combines TRBV5-8 with TRBJ2-1; TRBD2 aligns across 10 bases. The CDR3 is 18 amino acids. CDR1 is SGHTS and CDR2 is YDEGEE in the germline V gene. V was pared by 0 bases and J by 9 bases, with 15 bases of the junction left unmatched. CDR3 sequence reads: CASSLVPTNLAGAVEQFF. CDR3 nucleotide sequence: TGTGCCAGCAGCTTGGTCCCGACGAACCTAGCGGGAGCGGTTGAGCAGTTCTTC.

For the CDR3, the DNA is TGCAGCGTTGAATCAGGGGGGCTCAACTATGGCTACACCTTC. It encodes CSVESGGLNYGYTF. This chain joins TRBV29-1 and TRBJ1-2, with 7 bases identical to TRBD1. With 2 bases clipped from V and 2 bases from J, the junction kept 5 bases outside the gene matches. This CDR3 is 14 amino acids long. In germline, CDR1 is SQVTM, CDR2 ANQGSEA.

The chain has TRBV10-2 and TRBJ2-1; D gene unclear. The germline CDR1 and CDR2 sequences are WSHSY and SAAADI. The CDR3 covers 12 residues. V was trimmed by 3 bases and J by 6 bases, leaving 6 bases between them. The CDR3 here is CASSDGVNEQFF. CDR3 nucleotides: TGCGCCAGCAGTGATGGGGTCAATGAGCAGTTCTTC.

V gene TRBV5-1 combines with J gene TRBJ2-3; TRBD1 aligns across 8 bases. Trimming at V came to 4 bases and at J to 6 bases, leaving 10 bases not matched to a gene. This CDR3 contains 15 residues. Germline V gene lookup returns CDR1 SGHRS and CDR2 YFSETQ. CDR3 sequence: CASSQGDRFIDTQYF. As DNA, the CDR3 is TGCGCCAGCAGCCAAGGGGACAGGTTCATCGATACGCAGTATTTT.

V and J are TRBV28 and TRBJ1-5; 8 bases are a match to TRBD1. With 3 bases clipped from V and 6 bases from J, the junction kept 10 bases outside the gene matches. CDR1 MDHEN and CDR2 SYDVKM come from the germline V gene. The CDR3 extends over 16 amino acids. Here the CDR3 DNA reads TGTGCCAGCAGTTTCTTGTCAGGGGGCCGGTTTCAGCCCCAGCATTTT. Translation gives CASSFLSGGRFQPQHF.

This sequence joins TRBV15 and TRBJ2-3; D may match TRBD1 or TRBD2 (5 bases each). V lost 2 bases to trimming and J lost 6 bases, with 15 bases between them. Germline V gives CDR1 LNHNV, CDR2 YYDKDF (reference sequence). The CDR3 has 15 residues. CDR3 sequence (DNA): TGTGCCACCAGCAGAATCCACGGGGCCGCCGATACGCAGTATTTT. Encoded protein: CATSRIHGAADTQYF.

This chain uses TRBV28 with TRBJ1-6, with TRBD1 identical over 7 bases. The CDR3 has 17 amino acids. The junction had 9 bases not matched to a gene; V was cut back by 7 bases and J by 0 bases. Germline CDR1 reads MDHEN; CDR2 reads SYDVKM. The CDR3 DNA reads as TGTGCCAGCAACTTACCCCCAGGGGGCTCCTATAATTCACCCCTCCACTTT. Its protein is CASNLPPGGSYNSPLHF.

V gene TRBV28 combines with J gene TRBJ1-4; 9 bases match TRBD1. Germline V gene sequence: CDR1 MDHEN, CDR2 SYDVKM. The CDR3 runs to 15 residues. V dropped 10 bases and J dropped 7; count of bases not matched to a gene: 13. The DNA of the CDR3 is TGTGCCACCAATCTCGAACAGGGGGCGGGTGAAAAACTGTTTTTT. Encoded protein: CATNLEQGAGEKLFF.

The sample holds one count of this clone. The chain joins TRBV28 to TRBJ2-3; D not resolved. This CDR3 is built from 14 residues. CDR1 is MDHEN, CDR2 SYDVKM, per germline. Trimming left V 6 bases short and J 4 bases short, with 14 bases between. CDR3 sequence (DNA): TGTGCCAGCAGCACCTTGCCGTTCCCAGATACGCAGTATTTT. Its protein product is CASSTLPFPDTQYF.

This clone was counted once. The chain joins TRBV2 to TRBJ2-6; D call uncertain. CDR1 and CDR2 (germline): SNHLY, FYNNEI. V shed 9 bases and J shed 1 base, with 13 bases lying between them. CDR3 length: 15 amino acids. CDR3 sequence (DNA): TGTGCCAGTCGCCGAGAGAGTTCTGGGGCCAACGTCCTGACTTTC. Translation gives CASRRESSGANVLTF.

V gene TRBV2 combines with J gene TRBJ1-1, with TRBD1 matching 7 bases. The CDR3 covers 14 residues. J gave up 4 bases and V 5 bases, and 7 bases lay outside the gene matches. Germline V gene sequence: CDR1 SNHLY, CDR2 FYNNEI. The CDR3 bases are TGTGCCAGCAGTCTACAGGGGAAAGGCACTGAAGCTTTCTTT. Encoded protein: CASSLQGKGTEAFF.

A word on this clone: The same CDR3 can be traced to other DNA sequences in this sample. The chain recombines TRBV4-2 with TRBJ1-5; a possible D gene is TRBD1 (6 bases). Trimming cost V 0 bases and J 11 bases, with 20 bases left between them. The CDR3 has 16 amino acids. CDR1 LGHNA and CDR2 YNFKEQ come from the germline V gene. CDR3 nucleotides: TGTGCCAGCAGCCAAGATCTAGGTGGGGGGCGGGGGACCCAGCATTTT. This translates into CASSQDLGGGRGTQHF.

The chain is built from TRBV7-9 and TRBJ1-1; D perhaps matches TRBD1 (6 bases). The germline CDR1 and CDR2 sequences are SEHNR and FQNEAQ (reference sequence). Trimming removed 2 bases from V and 2 bases from J, with 12 bases in between. The CDR3 runs 15 residues. CDR3 protein: CASSLRRGRNTEAFF. The CDR3 nucleotides read TGTGCCAGCAGCTTACGACGGGGGCGAAACACTGAAGCTTTCTTT.

The chain combines TRBV19 with TRBJ1-5; D is possibly TRBD1 (6 bases). The CDR3 spans 14 residues. CDR1 is LNHDA and CDR2 is SQIVND in the germline V gene (reference sequence). V lost 4 bases, J lost 3 bases, and 10 bases lay in between. CDR3 sequence reads: CASSKGQVNQPQHF. DNA of the CDR3: TGTGCCAGTAGTAAGGGACAAGTCAATCAGCCCCAGCATTTT.

The chain carries TRBV29-1 and TRBJ2-3; D is ambiguous. Trimming stripped 3 bases from V and 2 bases from J, with 9 bases between. CDR3 length: 13 residues. Germline V gives CDR1 SQVTM, CDR2 ANQGSEA. The CDR3 DNA sequence: TGCAGCGTTGACAGGACCCACACAGATACGCAGTATTTT. This codes for CSVDRTHTDTQYF.